These 2 T cell receptor beta chains were sequenced from one sample in a study of T cell responses to AZD1222 COVID-19 vaccine. The repertoire was sequenced with immunoSEQ multiplex PCR; TCRdb's copy has only in-frame clones and lacks some. The repertoire holds more than 80,000 clones, with 88% as singletons. Source: peripheral blood, taken on day 0 of MenACWY control vaccination. All receptors derive from an adult in good health.

This chain uses TRBV4-1 with TRBJ1-2; TRBD1 might be the D (5 bases). The CDR3 runs to 14 residues. The germline V gene has CDR1 MGHRA and CDR2 YSYEKL. Between the trimmed V and J ends, which lost 1 base and 4 bases, there was a span of 10 bases. This CDR3 reads CASSQGSGGYGYTF. Here the CDR3 DNA reads TGCGCCAGCAGCCAAGGATCGGGGGGCTATGGCTACACCTTC.

The V call is TRBV3-1 (or the pseudogene TRBV3-2), the J call TRBJ1-2; unclear D gene. The CDR3 runs 15 residues. In germline, CDR1 is LGHDT, CDR2 YNNKEL (reference sequence). Trimming pared 4 bases from V and 2 bases from J, leaving 14 bases between. In DNA, the CDR3 is TGTGCCAGCAGCCTCGGATCGGTGACAAACTATGGCTACACCTTC. Residues: CASSLGSVTNYGYTF.